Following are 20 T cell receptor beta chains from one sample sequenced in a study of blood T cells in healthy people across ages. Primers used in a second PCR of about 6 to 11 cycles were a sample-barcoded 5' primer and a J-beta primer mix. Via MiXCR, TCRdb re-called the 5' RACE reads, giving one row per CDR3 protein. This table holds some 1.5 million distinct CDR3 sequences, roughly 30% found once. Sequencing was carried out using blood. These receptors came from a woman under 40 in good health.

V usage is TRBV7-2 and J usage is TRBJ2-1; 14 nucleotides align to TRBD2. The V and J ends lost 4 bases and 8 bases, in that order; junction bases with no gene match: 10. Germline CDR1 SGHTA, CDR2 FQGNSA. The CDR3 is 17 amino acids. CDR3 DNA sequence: TGTGCCAGCAGCTACCCTCCCGGGACTAGCGGGAGAGATGAGCAGTTCTTC. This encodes CASSYPPGTSGRDEQFF.

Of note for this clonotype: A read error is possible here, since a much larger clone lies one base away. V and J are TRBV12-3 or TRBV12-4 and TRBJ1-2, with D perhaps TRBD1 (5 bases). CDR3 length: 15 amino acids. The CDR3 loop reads CASSPGTVRNNGYTF. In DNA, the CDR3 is TGTGCCAGCAGCCCTGGGACTGTTCGTAACAATGGCTACACCTTC.

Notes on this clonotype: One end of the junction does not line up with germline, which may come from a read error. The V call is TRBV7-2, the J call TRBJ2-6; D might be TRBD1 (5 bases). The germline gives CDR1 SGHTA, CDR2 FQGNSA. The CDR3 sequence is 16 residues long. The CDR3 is CASSLVLGPGANVRTF. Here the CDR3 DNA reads TGTGCCAGCAGCTTAGTCCTTGGTCCTGGGGCCAACGTCCGGACTTTC.

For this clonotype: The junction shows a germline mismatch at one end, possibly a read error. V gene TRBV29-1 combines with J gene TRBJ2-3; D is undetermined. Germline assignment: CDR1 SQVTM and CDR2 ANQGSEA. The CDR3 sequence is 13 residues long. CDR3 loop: CGVASPATDTRYF. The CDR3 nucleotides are TGCGGCGTTGCCTCACCAGCCACAGATACGCGGTATTTT.

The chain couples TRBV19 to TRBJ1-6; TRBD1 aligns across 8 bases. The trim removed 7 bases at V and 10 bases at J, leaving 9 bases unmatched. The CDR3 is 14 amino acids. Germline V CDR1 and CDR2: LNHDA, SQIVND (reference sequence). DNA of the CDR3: TGTGCCAGTACCTCGACAGGGGCCTACTCACCCCTCCACTTT. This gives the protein CASTSTGAYSPLHF.

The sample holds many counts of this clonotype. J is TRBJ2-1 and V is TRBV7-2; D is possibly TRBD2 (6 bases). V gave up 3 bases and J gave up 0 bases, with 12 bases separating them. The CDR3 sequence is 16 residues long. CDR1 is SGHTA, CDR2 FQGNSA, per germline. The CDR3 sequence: CASSFPAGSSYNEQFF. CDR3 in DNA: TGTGCCAGCAGCTTTCCGGCGGGGAGCTCCTACAATGAGCAGTTCTTC.

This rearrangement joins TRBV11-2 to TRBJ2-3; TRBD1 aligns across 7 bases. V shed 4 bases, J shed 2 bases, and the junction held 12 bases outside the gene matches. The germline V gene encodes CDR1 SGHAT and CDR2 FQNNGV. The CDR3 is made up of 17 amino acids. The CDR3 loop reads CASSSTAPGQLTDTQYF. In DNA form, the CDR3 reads TGTGCCAGCAGCTCGACCGCCCCGGGACAGCTCACAGATACGCAGTATTTT.

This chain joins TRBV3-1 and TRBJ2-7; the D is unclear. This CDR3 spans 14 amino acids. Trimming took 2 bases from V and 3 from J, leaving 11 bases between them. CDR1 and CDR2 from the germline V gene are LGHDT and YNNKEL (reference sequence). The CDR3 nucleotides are TGTGCCAGCAGCCAACCGTCCAACAGCTACGAGCAGTACTTC. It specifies CASSQPSNSYEQYF.

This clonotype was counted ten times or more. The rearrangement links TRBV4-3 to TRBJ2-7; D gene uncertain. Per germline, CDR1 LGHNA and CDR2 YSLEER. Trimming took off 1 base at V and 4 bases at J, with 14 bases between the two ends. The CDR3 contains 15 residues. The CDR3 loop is CASSQGVRAGYEQYF. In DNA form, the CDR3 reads TGCGCCAGCAGCCAAGGAGTACGGGCCGGATACGAGCAGTACTTC.

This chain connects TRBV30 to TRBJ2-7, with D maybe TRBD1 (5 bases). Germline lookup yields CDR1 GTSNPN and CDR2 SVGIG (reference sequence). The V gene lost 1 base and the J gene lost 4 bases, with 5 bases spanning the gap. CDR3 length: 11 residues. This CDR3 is CAWSGQYEQYF. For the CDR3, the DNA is TGTGCCTGGAGTGGACAGTACGAGCAGTACTTC.

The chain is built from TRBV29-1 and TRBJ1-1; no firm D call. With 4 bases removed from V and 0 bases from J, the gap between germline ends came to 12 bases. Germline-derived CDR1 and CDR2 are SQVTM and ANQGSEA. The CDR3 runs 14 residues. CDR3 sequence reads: CSVASEIMNTEAFF. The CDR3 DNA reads TGCAGCGTTGCTTCAGAGATCATGAACACTGAAGCTTTCTTT.

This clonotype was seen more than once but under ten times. CDR3: CASSTRTAREQFF. The CDR3 DNA follows: TGTGCCAGCAGCACCCGGACAGCACGGGAGCAGTTCTTC. The chain carries TRBV5-6 and TRBJ2-1, with D maybe TRBD1 (6 bases). Trimming shortened V by 4 bases and J by 10 bases, and 15 bases separated the two germline ends. The CDR3 spans 13 residues. In germline, CDR1 is SGHDT, CDR2 YYEEEE. The full variable domain, completed using reference TRBV5-6 and TRBJ2-1, is DAGVTQSPTHLIKTRGQQVTLRCSPKSGHDTVSWYQQALGQGPQFIFQYYEEEERQRGNFPDRFSGHQFPNYSSELNVNALLLGDSALYLCASSTRTAREQFFGPGTRLTVL.

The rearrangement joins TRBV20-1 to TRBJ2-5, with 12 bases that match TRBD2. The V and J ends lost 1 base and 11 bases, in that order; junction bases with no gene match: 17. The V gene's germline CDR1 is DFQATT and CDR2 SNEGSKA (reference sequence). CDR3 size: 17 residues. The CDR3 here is CSARGASGRARLDEQYF. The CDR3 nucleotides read TGCAGTGCTAGAGGAGCTAGCGGGAGGGCCAGGTTAGATGAGCAGTACTTC.

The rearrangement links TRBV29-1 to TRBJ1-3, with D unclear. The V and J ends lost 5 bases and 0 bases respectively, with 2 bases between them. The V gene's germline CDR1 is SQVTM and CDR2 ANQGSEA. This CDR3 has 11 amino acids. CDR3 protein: CSVSSGNTIYF. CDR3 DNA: TGCAGCGTTTCCTCTGGAAACACCATATATTTT.

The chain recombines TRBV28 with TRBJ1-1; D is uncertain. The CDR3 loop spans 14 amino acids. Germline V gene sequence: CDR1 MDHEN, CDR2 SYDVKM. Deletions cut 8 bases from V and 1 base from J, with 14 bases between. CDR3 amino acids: CASGVGRQNTEAFF. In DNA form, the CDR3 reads TGTGCCAGCGGGGTGGGCAGACAGAACACTGAAGCTTTCTTT.

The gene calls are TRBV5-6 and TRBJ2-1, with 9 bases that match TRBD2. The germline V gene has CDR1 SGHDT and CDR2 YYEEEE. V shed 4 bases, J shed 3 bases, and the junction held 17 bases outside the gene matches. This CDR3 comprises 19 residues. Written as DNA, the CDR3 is TGTGCCAGCAGCCCGTTAGCGGGGGTTCTCTATTTGGGCTACAATGAGCAGTTCTTC. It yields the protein CASSPLAGVLYLGYNEQFF.

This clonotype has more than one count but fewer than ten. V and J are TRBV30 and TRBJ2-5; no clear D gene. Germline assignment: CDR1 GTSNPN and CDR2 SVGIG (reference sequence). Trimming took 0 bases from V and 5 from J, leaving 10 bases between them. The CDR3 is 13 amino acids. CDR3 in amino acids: CAWSVLASETQYF. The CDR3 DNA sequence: TGTGCCTGGAGTGTACTCGCTTCGGAGACCCAGTACTTC.

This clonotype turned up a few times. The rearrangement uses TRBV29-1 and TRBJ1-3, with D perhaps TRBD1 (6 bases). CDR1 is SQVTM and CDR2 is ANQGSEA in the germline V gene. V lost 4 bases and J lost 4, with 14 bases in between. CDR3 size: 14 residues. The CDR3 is CSVGEGGRGNTIYF. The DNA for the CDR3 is TGCAGCGTTGGAGAAGGGGGGAGAGGAAACACCATATATTTT.

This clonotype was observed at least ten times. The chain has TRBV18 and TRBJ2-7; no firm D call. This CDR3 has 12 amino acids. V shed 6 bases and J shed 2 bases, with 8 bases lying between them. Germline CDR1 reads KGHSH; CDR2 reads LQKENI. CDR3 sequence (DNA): TGTGCCAGCTCCCCCGAGACCTACGAGCAGTACTTC. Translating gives CASSPETYEQYF.

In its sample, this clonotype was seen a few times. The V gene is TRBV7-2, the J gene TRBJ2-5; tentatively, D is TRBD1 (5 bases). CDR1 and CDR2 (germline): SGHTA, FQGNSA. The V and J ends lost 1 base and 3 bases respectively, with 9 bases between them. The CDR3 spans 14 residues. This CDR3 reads CASSLVRREETQYF. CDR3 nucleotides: TGTGCCAGCAGCTTAGTCCGCAGGGAAGAGACCCAGTACTTC.